These 9 T cell receptor beta chains share one sample of origin, sequenced in a study of blood T cell repertoires in COVID-19. The table came from immunoSEQ multiplex PCR; TCRdb's copy has only in-frame clones and leaves some out. The data show hundreds of thousands of clones, with 84% seen just once and about 6.6% held by the top ten. The sample comprised PBMCs or T cells enriched from blood (not recorded which). All receptors come from a woman in her 40s who had recovered from COVID-19.

V gene TRBV15 combines with J gene TRBJ2-3, with 13 bases matching TRBD2. The CDR3 consists of 21 residues. From germline, CDR1 is LNHNV and CDR2 YYDKDF (reference sequence). V trimming: 1 base; J trimming: 2 bases; junction bases outside the gene matches: 15. The CDR3 loop reads CATSRGPGARGLAGDTDTQYF. The CDR3, as DNA: TGTGCCACCAGCAGAGGACCCGGGGCCCGAGGACTAGCGGGAGACACAGATACGCAGTATTTT.

This chain links TRBV5-1 with TRBJ2-5, with TRBD2 identical over 10 bases. The CDR3 spans 15 residues. Trimming cost V 2 bases and J 0 bases; bases outside gene matches: 1. Germline-derived CDR1 and CDR2 are SGHRS and YFSETQ. CDR3 sequence: CASSFSGRYQETQYF. In DNA form, the CDR3 reads TGCGCCAGCAGCTTTAGCGGGAGGTACCAAGAGACCCAGTACTTC.

The chain joins TRBV7-2 to TRBJ2-5; TRBD1 might be the D (5 bases). Germline CDR1 and CDR2: SGHTA and FQGNSA. V dropped 5 bases and J dropped 0 bases, with 7 bases sitting between them. The CDR3 sequence is 13 residues long. The CDR3 loop is CASSRTNQETQYF. CDR3 in DNA: TGTGCCAGCAGCAGGACAAACCAAGAGACCCAGTACTTC.

This sequence joins TRBV12-1 and TRBJ2-1; TRBD2 was called by the table and not checked on the DNA. TRBV12-1 is a known pseudogene. This CDR3 has 15 residues. CDR3 loop: CASSARPLAYNEQFF. CDR3 DNA: TGTGCCAGCAGCGCACGGCCACTAGCCTACAATGAGCAGTTCTTC.

The CDR3 spells CASSQTDTSSYEQYF. CDR3 sequence (DNA): TGTGCCAGCAGCCAGACAGATACCAGCTCCTACGAGCAGTACTTC. V usage is TRBV28 and J usage is TRBJ2-7, with D possibly being TRBD1 (5 bases). The CDR3 runs to 15 residues. Germline loops: CDR1 MDHEN, CDR2 SYDVKM. Trimming took off 6 bases at V and 0 bases at J, with 15 bases between the two ends.

This chain connects TRBV28 to TRBJ1-6, with D possibly TRBD1 on 6 matching bases. The length of the CDR3 is 14 residues. Trimming pared 6 bases from V and 16 bases from J, leaving 22 bases between. Germline-derived CDR1 and CDR2 are MDHEN and SYDVKM. Written as DNA, the CDR3 is TGTGCCAGCAGAGGGGGAGAAGGAATTCAAAGACTCCACTTT. Its protein product is CASRGGEGIQRLHF. The full variable domain, completed using reference TRBV28 and TRBJ1-6, is DVKVTQSSRYLVKRTGEKVFLECVQDMDHENMFWYRQDPGLGLRLIYFSYDVKMKEKGDIPEGYSVSREKKERFSLILESASTNQTSMYLCASRGGEGIQRLHFGNGTRLTVT.

The V gene is TRBV10-3, the J gene TRBJ2-7; TRBD1 matches 7 bases. V lost 3 bases, J lost 0 bases, and 2 bases stayed unmatched. Germline V lookup: CDR1 ENHRY, CDR2 SYGVKD. The CDR3 sequence is 14 residues long. The CDR3 spells CAISDGTVSYEQYF. The CDR3 DNA is TGTGCCATCAGTGACGGGACAGTCTCCTACGAGCAGTACTTC.

The chain joins TRBV18 to TRBJ2-5, with D tentatively TRBD2 (5 bases). The CDR3 extends over 15 amino acids. The germline CDR1 and CDR2 sequences are KGHSH and LQKENI. Trimming took off 2 bases at V and 4 bases at J, with 14 bases between the two ends. CDR3 in amino acids: CASSPTVPSRETQYF. CDR3 nucleotides: TGTGCCAGCTCACCAACAGTGCCTAGCAGAGAGACCCAGTACTTC.

The chain couples TRBV4-3 to TRBJ2-3, with a weak D call TRBD2 (5 bases). The germline V gene has CDR1 LGHNA and CDR2 YSLEER. This CDR3 contains 16 residues. The V end was cut by 0 bases, the J end by 1 base, with 11 bases between. CDR3 sequence reads: CASSQERAAGTDTQYF. The CDR3 bases are TGCGCCAGCAGCCAAGAACGAGCGGCTGGCACAGATACGCAGTATTTT.